Listed below are T cell receptor beta chains from one sample, sequenced in a study of cytomegalovirus exposure and HLA in healthy donors. Generated by immunoSEQ multiplex PCR, the TCRdb table keeps only in-frame clones and is missing some. The sample includes 150,000 to 200,000 clones, more than 70% of them seen just once. The sequenced sample was PBMCs. These receptors were collected from a man between 18 and 29 years old in good health and CMV-seropositive. Both conserved end residues are part of each CDR3. D genes are given only for firm matches. A clone size is listed for some rows: how often the clone was seen (once, few, many), or a class if it is expanded.

D	length	size	V	J	CDR3	DNA
TRBD1	13	few	TRBV27	TRBJ1-2	CASSLDRGRGYTF	TGTGCCAGCAGTTTAGACAGGGGGCGGGGCTACACCTTC
TRBD2	18	-	TRBV9	TRBJ2-2	CASSGWLAGGPNTGELFF	TGTGCCAGCAGCGGTTGGCTAGCGGGAGGGCCGAACACCGGGGAGCTGTTTTTT
-	13	-	TRBV30	TRBJ2-7	CACASDNRRVQYF	TGTGCCTGTGCCTCGGACAATCGTCGGGTGCAGTACTTC
TRBD2	16	-	TRBV6-4	TRBJ2-3	CASSDSAGGPTDTQYF	TGTGCCAGCAGTGACTCAGCGGGAGGGCCCACAGATACGCAGTATTTT
-	15	-	TRBV5-1	TRBJ1-5	CASSLDGYSNQPQHF	TGCGCCAGCAGCTTGGACGGGTATAGCAATCAGCCCCAGCATTTT
TRBD1	15	-	TRBV6-1	TRBJ2-2	CASTTDRASTGELFF	TGTGCCAGCACGACGGACAGGGCGAGCACCGGGGAGCTGTTTTTT
-	12	once	TRBV10-3	TRBJ2-7	CAISEEADEQYF	TGTGCCATCAGTGAGGAAGCGGACGAGCAGTACTTC
-	15	-	TRBV2	TRBJ2-4	CATHGDPLAKNIQYF	TGTGCCACGCACGGGGATCCCTTAGCCAAAAACATTCAGTACTTC
-	15	once	TRBV11-2	TRBJ1-1	CASSLGVAGATEAFF	TGTGCCAGCAGCTTAGGCGTAGCAGGGGCAACTGAAGCTTTCTTT
-	15	-	TRBV5-6	TRBJ1-5	CASRPWGRRDQPQHF	TGTGCCAGCAGGCCCTGGGGCAGGAGGGATCAGCCCCAGCATTTT
-	15	-	TRBV7-9	TRBJ2-5	CASSLVLAYQETQYF	TGTGCCAGCAGCTTAGTGCTAGCGTACCAAGAGACCCAGTACTTC
-	13	few	TRBV7-9	TRBJ2-2	CASMGAGTGELFF	TGTGCCAGTATGGGGGCCGGAACCGGGGAGCTGTTTTTT
-	12	-	TRBV7-9	TRBJ2-3	CASSERTDTQYF	TGTGCCAGCAGCGAGAGGACAGATACGCAGTATTTT
-	15	-	TRBV28	TRBJ1-4	CASSLAGSTNEKLFF	TGTGCCAGCAGTTTAGCAGGGTCAACTAATGAAAAACTGTTTTTT
-	15	few	TRBV7-3	TRBJ1-4	CASSAGGTTNEKLFF	TGTGCCAGCAGCGCGGGGGGGACAACGAATGAAAAACTGTTTTTT
TRBD2	14	once	TRBV5-4	TRBJ2-7	CASSLSGKAHEQYF	TGTGCCAGCAGCTTAAGCGGGAAAGCCCACGAGCAGTACTTC
TRBD2	14	-	TRBV28	TRBJ2-1	CATRREDLNNEQFF	TGTGCCACCAGGCGGGAGGACTTAAACAATGAGCAGTTCTTC
-	13	-	TRBV7-2	TRBJ1-1	CASSPGQNTEAFF	TGTGCCAGCAGCCCCGGACAGAACACTGAAGCTTTCTTT
TRBD2	15	-	TRBV10-2	TRBJ2-2	CASRLAGGLGGELFF	TGCGCCAGCAGGTTAGCGGGAGGCCTTGGCGGGGAGCTGTTTTTT
TRBD2	12	-	TRBV28	TRBJ2-7	CASRGGAGEQYF	TGTGCCAGCCGGGGGGGGGCGGGTGAGCAGTACTTC
-	13	few	TRBV5-6	TRBJ1-3	CASSPRQAYTIYF	TGTGCCAGCAGCCCAAGACAGGCGTACACCATATATTTT
-	17	few	TRBV7-8	TRBJ1-5	CASSATRRRYSNQPQHF	TGTGCCAGCAGCGCGACCAGGCGTCGTTATAGCAATCAGCCCCAGCATTTT
TRBD1	14	-	TRBV7-9	TRBJ2-7	CASSQARGPSEQYF	TGTGCCAGCTCGCAGGCCAGGGGGCCCTCCGAGCAGTACTTC
TRBD2	16	few	TRBV29-1	TRBJ2-2	CSVAPASGSSTGELFF	TGCAGCGTTGCGCCGGCTAGCGGGAGCTCTACCGGGGAGCTGTTTTTT
-	14	-	TRBV11-2	TRBJ1-2	CASSSTGFDYGYTF	TGTGCCAGCAGCTCAACAGGGTTCGACTATGGCTACACCTTC
TRBD1	14	-	TRBV5-1	TRBJ1-2	CASSLRTGHYGYTF	TGCGCCAGCAGCTTGAGGACAGGGCACTATGGCTACACCTTC
-	15	-	TRBV27	TRBJ1-4	CASSARQDMEEKLFF	TGTGCCAGCAGTGCCCGACAGGACATGGAGGAAAAACTGTTTTTT
-	13	few	TRBV13	TRBJ2-1	CASSLRDLVEQFF	TGTGCCAGCAGCTTACGCGATTTGGTTGAGCAGTTCTTC
-	13	-	TRBV11-2	TRBJ2-1	CASSLGISGEQFF	TGTGCCAGCAGCTTAGGAATCTCGGGTGAGCAGTTCTTC
TRBD2	17	once	TRBV5-1	TRBJ2-1	CASSLGLAGLSYNEQFF	TGCGCCAGCAGCTTGGGACTAGCGGGTCTCTCCTACAATGAGCAGTTCTTC
-	13	-	TRBV14	TRBJ1-2	CASSQELDYGYTF	TGTGCCAGCAGCCAGGAGCTTGACTATGGCTACACCTTC
TRBD1	16	-	TRBV19	TRBJ2-2	CASRWGQGANTGELFF	TGTGCCAGTAGATGGGGTCAGGGGGCAAACACCGGGGAGCTGTTTTTT
TRBD2	16	-	TRBV7-9	TRBJ2-1	CASSRIAGASYNEQFF	TGTGCCAGCAGTCGAATAGCGGGAGCCTCCTACAATGAGCAGTTCTTC
-	15	few	TRBV6-6	TRBJ1-1	CASSYSIFGSTEAFF	TGTGCCAGCAGTTACTCGATATTTGGCAGCACTGAAGCTTTCTTT
-	16	-	TRBV30	TRBJ1-4	CAWRTRTRGANEKLFF	TGTGCCTGGAGGACCCGAACACGGGGAGCCAATGAAAAACTGTTTTTT
-	16	-	TRBV21-1	TRBJ2-3	CASSDGSLAGSDTQYF	TGTGCCAGCAGCGATGGGTCGCTAGCGGGTTCAGATACGCAGTATTTT
-	16	-	TRBV5-1	TRBJ2-1	CASSQRGTVSYNEQFF	TGCGCCAGCAGCCAACGCGGGACGGTCTCCTACAATGAGCAGTTCTTC